These 14 T cell receptor beta chains were sequenced from one sample in a study of T cells in Graves' hyperthyroidism and ophthalmopathy. Researchers amplified the TCR beta CDR3 regions from RNA transcripts. Primed by the HTBI set, a first-round RT-PCR was run on the TCR CDR3. TCRdb re-derived calls from the multiplex PCR reads in MiXCR, one entry per CDR3 protein. The sample gives approximately 330,000 distinct CDR3 sequences, 15% to 20% of which show up once; approximately 49% is in the top ten. The sequenced material came from blood. Receptor source: a woman in her 50s with Graves' hyperthyroidism.

The V and J genes are TRBV7-8 and TRBJ1-2; maybe TRBD1 (6 bases). Between the trimmed V and J ends, which lost 5 bases and 1 base, there was a span of 20 bases. The CDR3 spans 17 residues. In germline, CDR1 is SGHVS, CDR2 FQNEAQ. CDR3 loop: CASSPRGGGAHNYGYTF. CDR3 bases: TGTGCCAGCAGCCCACGCGGAGGGGGGGCCCATAACTATGGCTACACCTTC.

This clonotype was observed many times. The chain employs TRBV5-1 and TRBJ2-1; a weak D match, TRBD1 (5 bases). The V gene lost 0 bases and the J gene lost 6 bases, with 13 bases spanning the gap. Germline V CDR1 and CDR2: SGHRS, YFSETQ. CDR3 length equals 15 residues. The CDR3 spells CASSLDQGVINEQFF. CDR3 DNA: TGCGCCAGCAGCTTGGACCAGGGTGTCATCAATGAGCAGTTCTTC.

This clonotype was seen many times. The chain combines TRBV12-3 or TRBV12-4 with TRBJ1-5; 9 bases fit TRBD1. The CDR3 spans 15 residues. V lost 6 bases and J lost 11; bases outside the gene matches: 14. The CDR3: CASSPTTGGSQSQHF. The CDR3 DNA sequence: TGTGCCAGCAGCCCAACGACAGGGGGAAGCCAATCCCAGCATTTT.

Ten or more counts support this clonotype. The chain is built from TRBV20-1 and TRBJ1-5; D is undetermined. This CDR3 comprises 13 residues. V lost 3 bases and J 3 bases, leaving 9 bases between the germline ends. The V gene's germline CDR1 is DFQATT and CDR2 SNEGSKA (reference sequence). CDR3 sequence: CSASYGTNQPQHF. The CDR3 DNA follows: TGCAGTGCTAGTTACGGAACCAATCAGCCCCAGCATTTT.

This clonotype was seen ten or more times. The chain uses TRBV2 and TRBJ2-1; D possibly matches TRBD1 or TRBD2 (5 bases each). Trimming removed 6 bases at V and 10 bases at J, with 13 bases between. Germline V CDR1 and CDR2: SNHLY, FYNNEI. This CDR3 is built from 12 residues. Here the CDR3 reads CASSWDPSEQFF. CDR3 nucleotide sequence: TGTGCCAGCAGCTGGGACCCCTCCGAGCAGTTCTTC.

This clonotype was counted many times. This chain connects TRBV6-1 to TRBJ2-5, with TRBD2 matching over 10 bases. Germline V CDR1 and CDR2: MNHNS, SASEGT. The CDR3 spans 15 residues. J gave up 4 bases and V 3 bases, and 5 bases lay outside the gene matches. This chain's CDR3 is CASSDYSGRSETQYF. The CDR3 nucleotides are TGTGCCAGCAGTGATTATAGCGGGAGGTCAGAGACCCAGTACTTC.

The CDR3 coding sequence is TGCAGCGGAAGAGGGAACACCGGGGAGCTGTTTTTT. Amino acids: CSGRGNTGELFF. This chain connects TRBV29-1 to TRBJ2-2; D call uncertain. V was cut by 7 bases and J by 1 base, with 7 bases left in between. Germline V gives CDR1 SQVTM, CDR2 ANQGSEA. This CDR3 region has 12 residues.

Comments on this clonotype: It may be a read error: a sequence one base away is much more abundant. The chain joins TRBV12-3 or TRBV12-4 to TRBJ2-7, with D tentatively TRBD1 (5 bases). The length of the CDR3 is 19 residues. Deletions cut 3 bases from V and 9 bases from J, with 33 bases between. CDR3 sequence reads: CASSFPLLLETAGNKGQYV. As DNA, the CDR3 is TGTGCCAGCAGTTTTCCCCTTCTCCTCGAGACGGCAGGGAATAAAGGGCAGTACGTC.

A few counts support this clonotype. The chain joins TRBV12-5 to TRBJ1-1; D is ambiguous. The V end lost 1 base, the J end lost 2 bases, and 2 bases lay between the germline ends. The CDR3 sequence is 12 residues long. Germline assignment: CDR1 LGHNT and CDR2 FRNRAP. The CDR3 region has the DNA TGTGCTAGTGGTTTGGCCAACACTGAAGCTTTCTTT. Translation gives CASGLANTEAFF.

The rearrangement joins TRBV9 to TRBJ2-3, with 10 bases that match TRBD2. The V and J ends lost 0 bases and 5 bases, in that order; junction bases with no gene match: 0. The CDR3 sequence is 14 residues long. Per germline, CDR1 SGDLS and CDR2 YYNGEE. This chain's CDR3 is CASSVGLAGDTQYF. CDR3 in DNA: TGTGCCAGCAGCGTAGGACTAGCGGGAGATACGCAGTATTTT.

The chain combines TRBV6-1 with TRBJ1-6; D is uncertain. This CDR3 spans 14 amino acids. CDR1 is MNHNS and CDR2 is SASEGT in the germline V gene. The germline V and J ends were trimmed by 7 bases and 6 bases, with 13 bases remaining between them. The DNA for the CDR3 is TGTGCCAGCACCATAGACCGGCGTAATTCACCCCTCCACTTT. Translating it yields CASTIDRRNSPLHF.

The chain combines TRBV3-1 with TRBJ2-2; 9 nucleotides agree with TRBD2. Germline CDR1 is LGHDT and CDR2 is YNNKEL (reference sequence). This CDR3 region has 15 residues. Losses at the gene ends were 0 bases for V and 7 bases for J; bases not matched to a gene: 3. The DNA for the CDR3 is TGTGCCAGCAGCCAAGAGGGGACTAGCAGCGGGGAGCTGTTTTTT. Amino acid sequence: CASSQEGTSSGELFF.

In this sample, this clonotype turned up many times. This chain uses TRBV9 with TRBJ2-7, with 11 bases that match TRBD1. CDR1 SGDLS and CDR2 YYNGEE come from the germline V gene. The CDR3 runs to 17 residues. V lost 4 bases, J lost 2 bases, and 11 bases stayed unmatched. CDR3 region: CASSPGVVGQGAYEQYF. The CDR3, as DNA: TGTGCCAGCAGCCCAGGGGTTGTGGGACAGGGGGCCTACGAGCAGTACTTC.

The sample holds many counts of this clonotype. The V call is TRBV6-2 or TRBV6-3, the J call TRBJ1-5; 7 nucleotides align to TRBD1. This CDR3 is built from 13 residues. The V gene's germline CDR1 is MNHEY and CDR2 SVGEGT. J lost 5 bases, V lost 6 bases, and 4 bases had no gene match. The CDR3 sequence: CASSDRVDQPQHF. The CDR3 bases are TGTGCCAGCAGCGACAGGGTGGATCAGCCCCAGCATTTT.